This TCR beta chain was profiled in a study of CD8 T cells in ankylosing spondylitis. This CDR3 spans 10 amino acids. Trimming removed 5 bases at V and 9 bases at J, with 8 bases between. Germline V gives CDR1 GTSNPN, CDR2 SVGIG (reference sequence). Whole-study findings and limits: Matched ankylosing spondylitis synovial fluid reportedly contained a significantly enriched population of disease-linked clones. Made up of about eight highly homologous variants, a TCR beta motif appeared characteristic of ankylosing spondylitis blood.

Library preparation for TCR beta used quantitative 5'-RACE with molecular barcodes. Using its own MiXCR run on the 5' RACE reads, TCRdb lists one record per CDR3 protein. This table has roughly 490,000 distinct CDR3 sequences, about 5% appearing once. Concerning this clonotype: Its antigen is as yet unknown.

The sequenced material came from blood, either unsorted or a sorted T cell fraction (not recorded which). V and J are TRBV30 and TRBJ2-1; D gene uncertain. The TCR comes from a male donor with ankylosing spondylitis. CDR3 bases: TGTGCCTGGGAGAAAGGTGAGCAGTTCTTC. It translates to CAWEKGEQFF. The variable domain in full, completed from reference TRBV30 and TRBJ2-1, reads SQTIHQWPATLVQPVGSPLSLECTVEGTSNPNLYWYRQAAGRGLQLLFYSVGIGQISSEVPQNLSASRPQDRQFILSSKKLLLSDSGFYLCAWEKGEQFFGPGTRLTVL.